These T cell receptor beta chains were read from a single sample in a study of blood T cell repertoires in COVID-19. The data were produced by immunoSEQ multiplex PCR, yet TCRdb's version contains in-frame clones alone and is incomplete. The sample contains roughly 71,000 clones, roughly 85% of which appear only once. Specimen: peripheral blood. The receptors derive from a young man with acute or convalescent COVID-19. Each CDR3 is given with its conserved first and last residue. The D gene is left open where the match is weak. For some rows the clone size is stated as once, few or many, or as a class when expanded; others skip it.

D gene	J gene	V gene	clone size	CDR3 protein	CDR3 DNA
TRBD1	TRBJ1-3	TRBV7-2	NA	CASSGRDSSGNTIYF	TGTGCCAGCAGCGGAAGGGACAGCTCTGGAAACACCATATATTTT
NA	TRBJ2-2	TRBV9	NA	CASSVISGTGELFF	TGTGCCAGCAGCGTAATCTCCGGGACAGGGGAGCTGTTTTTT
NA	TRBJ1-1	TRBV5-4	NA	CASSLVGDTEAFF	TGTGCCAGCAGCTTGGTAGGGGACACTGAAGCTTTCTTT
NA	TRBJ1-2	TRBV30	NA	CAWSEQGYGYTF	TGTGCCTGGAGTGAACAGGGCTATGGCTACACCTTC
NA	TRBJ1-5	TRBV5-6	NA	CASSPAGNQPQHF	TGTGCCAGCAGCCCCGCGGGCAATCAGCCCCAGCATTTT
TRBD1	TRBJ1-2	TRBV30	NA	CAWSAGQDYGYTF	TGTGCCTGGAGTGCCGGACAGGACTATGGCTACACCTTC
TRBD1	TRBJ1-3	TRBV11-2	NA	CASSRSGTGFSSGNTIYF	TGTGCCAGCAGTCGGTCCGGGACAGGGTTTAGCTCTGGAAACACCATATATTTT
TRBD1	TRBJ1-5	TRBV5-8	NA	CASSMTGLFGNQPQHF	TGTGCCAGCAGCATGACAGGGCTGTTTGGAAATCAGCCCCAGCATTTT
NA	TRBJ1-2	TRBV7-2	NA	CASSLSRGGGYTF	TGTGCCAGCAGCTTATCTCGTGGAGGTGGCTACACCTTC
NA	TRBJ2-5	TRBV7-2	NA	CASSSDYQETQYF	TGTGCCAGCAGCTCGGACTATCAAGAGACCCAGTACTTC
TRBD1	TRBJ1-2	TRBV6-5	NA	CASRRQGTNYGYTF	TGTGCCAGCAGGAGACAGGGGACGAACTATGGCTACACCTTC
NA	TRBJ2-1	TRBV6-4	NA	CASSVNWASLNEQFF	TGTGCCAGCAGTGTCAATTGGGCGTCGCTCAATGAGCAGTTCTTC
TRBD1	TRBJ1-5	TRBV4-2	NA	CASSQEGAGQSHQPQHF	TGTGCCAGCAGCCAAGAAGGGGCGGGACAGTCCCATCAGCCCCAGCATTTT
TRBD2	TRBJ2-7	TRBV18	NA	CASSLLGTSGNHEQYF	TGTGCCAGCTCACTACTAGGGACTAGCGGGAACCACGAGCAGTACTTC
TRBD1	TRBJ1-2	TRBV3-1/TRBV3-2	NA	CASSQRGTGKSYGYTF	TGTGCCAGCAGCCAAAGAGGGACAGGGAAGAGCTATGGCTACACCTTC
NA	TRBJ1-2	TRBV6-5	NA	CASTLTGSGYGYTF	TGTGCCAGCACCTTAACAGGGAGTGGCTATGGCTACACCTTC
TRBD2	TRBJ2-2	TRBV6-1	NA	CASSERGGLLDTGELFF	TGTGCCAGCAGTGAAAGGGGAGGGTTGTTAGACACCGGGGAGCTGTTTTTT
TRBD1	TRBJ1-6	TRBV7-8	NA	CASSFMTGEESPLHF	TGTGCCAGCAGCTTCATGACAGGGGAAGAATCACCCCTCCACTTT
TRBD1	TRBJ2-7	TRBV20-1	NA	CSASRTGIYEQYF	TGCAGTGCTAGTAGGACAGGAATATACGAGCAGTACTTC
TRBD2	TRBJ2-6	TRBV5-6	NA	CASSPGGPGANVLTF	TGTGCCAGCAGCCCGGGAGGGCCGGGGGCCAACGTCCTGACTTTC
TRBD2	TRBJ2-6	TRBV7-2	NA	CASSSRGGSGANVLTF	TGTGCCAGCAGCTCCCGGGGGGGCTCTGGGGCCAACGTCCTGACTTTC
NA	TRBJ2-3	TRBV30	NA	CAWSVQSRDTQYF	TGTGCCTGGAGTGTACAGAGTCGAGATACGCAGTATTTT
NA	TRBJ1-4	TRBV19	NA	CASSTTVANEKLFF	TGTGCCAGTAGTACGACAGTAGCTAATGAAAAACTGTTTTTT
NA	TRBJ1-1	TRBV7-9	NA	CASSLDWANTEAFF	TGTGCCAGCAGCTTAGATTGGGCGAACACTGAAGCTTTCTTT
TRBD1	TRBJ1-5	TRBV10-3	NA	CAISEFSGTGVGQPQHF	TGTGCCATCAGTGAGTTTTCCGGGACAGGGGTAGGGCAGCCCCAGCATTTT
NA	TRBJ1-5	TRBV2	NA	CASSGRGEQPQHF	TGTGCCAGCAGTGGTCGAGGAGAGCAGCCCCAGCATTTT
TRBD2	TRBJ2-1	TRBV2	once	CASSDSGANYNEQFF	TGTGCCAGCAGTGATAGCGGGGCAAACTACAATGAGCAGTTCTTC
NA	TRBJ1-5	TRBV5-5	NA	CASSPDILYSNQPQHF	TGTGCCAGCAGCCCGGACATACTTTATAGCAATCAGCCCCAGCATTTT
NA	TRBJ1-1	TRBV19	NA	CASSSETGNTEAFF	TGTGCCAGTAGTAGCGAGACAGGGAACACTGAAGCTTTCTTT
NA	TRBJ1-3	TRBV7-2	NA	CASSPTLNTIYF	TGTGCCAGCAGCCCTACCTTAAACACCATATATTTT
TRBD2	TRBJ2-3	TRBV29-1	NA	CSVGLAGYDTQYF	TGCAGCGTTGGACTAGCGGGGTACGATACGCAGTATTTT
TRBD1	TRBJ2-2	TRBV7-2	few	CASSFKGAGTGELFF	TGTGCCAGCAGCTTTAAGGGGGCAGGAACCGGGGAGCTGTTTTTT
TRBD1	TRBJ1-2	TRBV29-1	NA	CSVERGQGALPGYTF	TGCAGCGTTGAAAGGGGGCAGGGGGCGCTTCCTGGCTACACCTTC
TRBD1	TRBJ2-3	TRBV6-5	NA	CASSYTGGTQYF	TGTGCCAGCAGTTATACAGGGGGTACGCAGTATTTT
TRBD1	TRBJ1-3	TRBV3-1/TRBV3-2	NA	CASSQDRAGGTIYF	TGTGCCAGCAGCCAGGACAGGGCCGGTGGCACCATATATTTT
TRBD1	TRBJ2-5	TRBV5-1	NA	CASSQQGQGQETQYF	TGCGCCAGCAGCCAGCAGGGACAGGGACAGGAGACCCAGTACTTC
TRBD1	TRBJ1-1	TRBV19	NA	CASSIEAGGWTEAFF	TGTGCCAGTAGTATAGAAGCAGGGGGCTGGACTGAAGCTTTCTTT
TRBD1	TRBJ1-2	TRBV9	NA	CASSAGQHNYGYTF	TGTGCCAGCAGCGCGGGACAGCATAACTATGGCTACACCTTC
TRBD1	TRBJ1-2	TRBV19	NA	CASSIGRVTGGEGYGYTF	TGTGCCAGTAGTATAGGCCGCGTGACAGGGGGCGAAGGGTATGGCTACACCTTC
NA	TRBJ2-7	TRBV30	NA	CAWSAARTDEQYF	TGTGCCTGGAGTGCCGCCCGGACAGACGAGCAGTACTTC
NA	TRBJ2-1	TRBV5-1	NA	CASSLTQGENNEQFF	TGCGCCAGCAGTCTTACTCAGGGCGAGAACAATGAGCAGTTCTTC
NA	TRBJ1-1	TRBV4-2	NA	CASSLQKRDTEAFF	TGTGCCAGCAGCCTCCAAAAGAGGGATACTGAAGCTTTCTTT
NA	TRBJ1-1	TRBV7-2	NA	CASSPRRNTEAFF	TGTGCCAGCAGCCCCCGTCGGAACACTGAAGCTTTCTTT
NA	TRBJ1-1	TRBV6-5	NA	CASNIQGNTEAFF	TGTGCCAGCAATATACAGGGTAACACTGAAGCTTTCTTT
TRBD2	TRBJ2-3	TRBV7-8	NA	CASKIGAGGSTDTQYF	TGTGCCAGCAAAATCGGTGCCGGGGGGAGCACAGATACGCAGTATTTT